One sample yielded the 27 T cell receptor beta chains listed below, sequenced in a study of shared clonotypes between healthy human individuals. The method was immunoSEQ multiplex PCR; TCRdb's version includes in-frame clones alone and lacks a portion of them. The table shows 950,000 to 1,200,000 clones, with roughly 80% occurring only once. The material sequenced was memory CD4+ T cells from PBMCs. Subset meaning: CD45RA-negative fraction. These receptors all come from a man younger than 35 in good health. Some clones in this sample may be carry-over from other donors' samples.

This clone was seen only once. The chain is built from TRBV21-1 and TRBJ2-3; TRBD2, the table's D call, was not compared with the DNA. TRBV21-1 is deemed a pseudogene. This CDR3 comprises 18 residues. CDR3 coding DNA: TGTGCCAGCAGCCCACGCACTCATACTAGTAGGGGCACAGATACGCAGTATTTT. As protein: CASSPRTHTSRGTDTQYF.

This chain joins TRBV4-2 and TRBJ2-1, with D maybe TRBD2 (5 bases). This CDR3 is 16 amino acids long. The germline V gene encodes CDR1 LGHNA and CDR2 YNFKEQ. Trimming left V 4 bases short and J 7 bases short, with 20 bases between. CDR3 loop: CASSRLGSVRGNEQFF. Here the CDR3 DNA reads TGTGCCAGCAGCCGCCTCGGTTCTGTGCGCGGGAATGAGCAGTTCTTC.

This clone was seen only a few times. This chain joins TRBV5-6 and TRBJ1-1; the D is unclear. Trimming took 1 base from V and 0 from J, leaving 7 bases between them. The CDR3 extends over 14 amino acids. Germline V lookup: CDR1 SGHDT, CDR2 YYEEEE. CDR3 nucleotide sequence: TGTGCCAGCAGCTTGTATGAGTTGAACACTGAAGCTTTCTTT. Its translation is CASSLYELNTEAFF.

The rearrangement joins TRBV29-1 to TRBJ1-2; D gene ambiguous. The germline CDR1 and CDR2 sequences are SQVTM and ANQGSEA. The CDR3 is 15 amino acids. V was trimmed by 3 bases and J by 2 bases, leaving 16 bases between them. CDR3 region: CSVDSIPVGNYGYTF. CDR3 nucleotides: TGCAGCGTTGATTCTATTCCGGTCGGAAACTATGGCTACACCTTC.

This clone was seen only a few times. The chain combines TRBV10-3 with TRBJ2-7, with D unclear. The germline V and J ends were trimmed by 0 bases and 0 bases, with 9 bases remaining between them. Germline V gene lookup returns CDR1 ENHRY and CDR2 SYGVKD. This CDR3 spans 15 amino acids. The CDR3 DNA follows: TGTGCCATCAGTGAGTCGGTGGGCCCCTCCTACGAGCAGTACTTC. It translates to CAISESVGPSYEQYF.

The chain carries TRBV20-1 and TRBJ1-1; D is unclear. The CDR3 runs 11 residues. Between the trimmed V and J ends, which lost 7 bases and 4 bases, there was a span of 10 bases. Germline V gene sequence: CDR1 DFQATT, CDR2 SNEGSKA (reference sequence). The CDR3 protein is CSVPGPTEAFF. CDR3 nucleotide sequence: TGCAGTGTCCCCGGCCCCACTGAAGCTTTCTTT.

Remarks on this clone: Within the sample, other DNA sequences also encode this same CDR3. The J gene is TRBJ2-3, the V gene TRBV10-3; TRBD1 matches at 7 bases. The germline gives CDR1 ENHRY, CDR2 SYGVKD. J gave up 0 bases and V 10 bases, and 4 bases lay outside the gene matches. The CDR3 sequence is 13 residues long. The CDR3 reads CATRDSSTDTQYF. The CDR3 nucleotides read TGTGCCACCAGGGACAGCAGCACAGATACGCAGTATTTT.

The chain combines TRBV5-6 with TRBJ2-7; 10 bases are a match to TRBD1. The ends lost 4 bases at V and 4 bases at J; junction bases unmatched: 11. Per the germline V gene, CDR1 is SGHDT and CDR2 is YYEEEE. CDR3 length equals 16 residues. In nucleotides, the CDR3 is TGTGCCAGCAGCACCCCCCGGGACAGGGGTCTGTACGAGCAGTACTTC. This encodes CASSTPRDRGLYEQYF.

The V call is TRBV28, the J call TRBJ2-1; 13 bases align to TRBD2. V was clipped by 6 bases and J by 1 base; unmatched bases: 6. Germline V lookup: CDR1 MDHEN, CDR2 SYDVKM. The CDR3 has 17 residues. CDR3 nucleotide sequence: TGTGCCAGCAGGGGGACTAGCGGGATAGGTTCCTACAATGAGCAGTTCTTC. As protein: CASRGTSGIGSYNEQFF.

The sample holds one count of this clone. It is unclear where the CDR3 begins or ends on the DNA, so no DNA is shown, and the CDR3 is as TCRdb lists it. The J gene is TRBJ1-1, the V gene TRBV6-5. The CDR3 has 12 residues if both end residues are counted. Germline V gives CDR1 MNHEY, CDR2 SVGAGI. The CDR3 reads CASSSGFTEAFF.

The chain has TRBV5-4 and TRBJ1-1; TRBD1 matches at 11 bases. V gave up 4 bases and J gave up 4 bases; unmatched junction bases: 3. The germline CDR1 and CDR2 sequences are SGHNT and YYREEE (reference sequence). CDR3 length: 14 amino acids. CDR3 nucleotide sequence: TGTGCCAGCAGCCGGACAGGGGGCAGCACTGAAGCTTTCTTT. Its translation is CASSRTGGSTEAFF.

This chain uses TRBV5-1 with TRBJ2-7; 8 bases fit TRBD2. Germline V gives CDR1 SGHRS, CDR2 YFSETQ. Trimming took 0 bases from V and 6 from J; bases not matched to a gene: 5. The CDR3 is 14 amino acids. CDR3 protein: CASSLVAGGSEQYF. Written as DNA, the CDR3 is TGCGCCAGCAGCTTGGTTGCGGGAGGAAGCGAGCAGTACTTC.

This chain uses TRBV28 with TRBJ2-7, with TRBD2 matching 13 bases. With 5 bases clipped from V and 3 bases from J, the junction kept 4 bases outside the gene matches. The CDR3 contains 15 residues. Germline values: CDR1 MDHEN, CDR2 SYDVKM. The CDR3 DNA follows: TGTGCCAGCAGTCTGGGACTAGCGGGGTTCTACGAGCAGTACTTC. As protein: CASSLGLAGFYEQYF.

This clone was seen a single time. CDR3 loop: CASSPQGAWNEQYF. The CDR3 DNA sequence: TGTGCCAGCAGCCCGCAGGGGGCATGGAACGAGCAGTACTTC. This sequence joins TRBV27 and TRBJ2-7, with TRBD1 matching over 8 bases. This CDR3 has 14 residues. CDR1 is MNHEY and CDR2 is SMNVEV in the germline V gene (reference sequence). The V segment lost 6 bases and the J segment 5 bases; nucleotides outside the gene matches: 9.

The chain links TRBV9 to TRBJ2-1, with TRBD2 matching over 9 bases. V was clipped by 3 bases and J by 6 bases; unmatched bases: 10. CDR3 length: 16 residues. CDR1 is SGDLS, CDR2 YYNGEE, per germline. The CDR3 sequence is CASSARTSATANEQFF. For the CDR3, the DNA is TGTGCCAGCAGCGCCCGGACTAGCGCGACGGCCAATGAGCAGTTCTTC.

In this sample, this clone turned up once. CDR3 DNA sequence: TGTGCCAGCAGCTTAATGATTAGCGGTAACACCGGGGAGCTGTTTTTT. Encoded protein: CASSLMISGNTGELFF. This chain uses TRBV7-6 with TRBJ2-2; TRBD2 might be the D (6 bases). The CDR3 extends over 16 amino acids. Trimming removed 2 bases at V and 2 bases at J, with 12 bases between. Germline assignment: CDR1 SGHVS and CDR2 FNYEAQ.

The V and J genes are TRBV11-2 and TRBJ2-1; D unresolved. CDR1 and CDR2 from the germline V gene are SGHAT and FQNNGV. V was clipped by 6 bases and J by 4 bases, with 10 bases between them. This CDR3 is built from 13 residues. The CDR3 DNA reads as TGTGCCAGCAGGTCCCTGACTTACAATGAGCAGTTCTTC. Amino acid sequence: CASRSLTYNEQFF.

The chain couples TRBV7-9 to TRBJ2-7; the match to TRBD1 covers 7 bases. With 0 bases clipped from V and 0 bases from J, the junction kept 2 bases outside the gene matches. CDR1 and CDR2 (germline): SEHNR, FQNEAQ (reference sequence). The CDR3 contains 15 residues. CDR3 region: CASSLAEGASYEQYF. The CDR3 nucleotides are TGTGCCAGCAGCTTAGCCGAGGGGGCCTCCTACGAGCAGTACTTC.

The CDR3 sequence: CASSPLGSGNTIYF. The CDR3 DNA sequence: TGTGCCAGCAGCCCCCTGGGCTCTGGAAACACCATATATTTT. The chain recombines TRBV13 with TRBJ1-3, with D unresolved. Germline V gene sequence: CDR1 PRHDT, CDR2 FYEKMQ (reference sequence). V lost 5 bases and J 0 bases, leaving 8 bases between the germline ends. The CDR3 length is 14 residues.

This rearrangement joins TRBV6-6 to TRBJ2-7, with 14 bases fitting TRBD2. The CDR3 has 16 residues. From germline, CDR1 is MNHNY and CDR2 SVGAGI (reference sequence). Losses at the gene ends were 6 bases for V and 3 bases for J; bases not matched to a gene: 7. The CDR3 loop is CASSPGTSGGFYEQYF. The CDR3 coding sequence is TGTGCCAGCAGCCCCGGGACTAGCGGGGGCTTCTACGAGCAGTACTTC.

The table lists this clone with a count of one. A far larger clone is off by one base, so a read error is likely. DNA of the CDR3: TGTGCCAGCACCCGCACAGGGGGGGACACCGGGGGGCTGTTTTTT. Translation: CASTRTGGDTGGLFF. The gene calls are TRBV6-4 and TRBJ2-2; a weak D match, TRBD1 (8 bases). The CDR3 is made up of 15 amino acids. Germline CDR1 reads MRHNA; CDR2 reads SNTAGT.

V is TRBV5-4 and J is TRBJ2-7; D unresolved. The V gene's germline CDR1 is SGHNT and CDR2 YYREEE (reference sequence). The CDR3 has 15 residues. V lost 0 bases to trimming and J lost 4 bases, with 14 bases between them. As DNA, the CDR3 is TGTGCCAGCAGCTTGGTGTCTAGTAGTTCTTACGAGCAGTACTTC. This codes for CASSLVSSSSYEQYF.

The chain joins TRBV29-1 to TRBJ1-2; TRBD1 agrees at 10 bases. Trimming at V came to 7 bases and at J to 6 bases, leaving 8 bases not matched to a gene. The germline V gene encodes CDR1 SQVTM and CDR2 ANQGSEA. The length of the CDR3 is 13 residues. This CDR3 reads CSGGRQGAHGYTF. The DNA of the CDR3 is TGCAGCGGGGGAAGACAGGGGGCCCATGGCTACACCTTC.

This chain connects TRBV5-6 to TRBJ2-3; weak D call: TRBD2 (5 bases). V lost 2 bases, J lost 5 bases, and 12 bases lay in between. This CDR3 region has 14 residues. Germline CDR1 is SGHDT and CDR2 is YYEEEE. In DNA, the CDR3 is TGTGCCAGCAGCTTCGGCCTAGCCGTAGATACGCAGTATTTT. It is translated as CASSFGLAVDTQYF.

Worth noting for this clone: Other DNA variants within this sample encode the same CDR3. The chain combines TRBV5-4 with TRBJ2-7; perhaps D is TRBD1 or TRBD2 (5 bases each). CDR1 is SGHNT and CDR2 is YYREEE in the germline V gene (reference sequence). Trimming cost V 0 bases and J 2 bases, with 12 bases left between them. The length of the CDR3 is 15 residues. The CDR3 loop is CASSLGGGSAYEQYF. In DNA form, the CDR3 reads TGTGCCAGCAGCTTGGGTGGGGGTTCCGCCTACGAGCAGTACTTC.

The V call is TRBV10-3, the J call TRBJ1-2; maybe TRBD1 (5 bases). Germline assignment: CDR1 ENHRY and CDR2 SYGVKD. Trimming removed 0 bases from V and 2 bases from J, with 10 bases in between. This CDR3 spans 15 amino acids. The CDR3 loop is CAISESTGPNYGYTF. CDR3 nucleotide sequence: TGTGCCATCAGTGAGTCTACGGGGCCCAACTATGGCTACACCTTC.

As for this clone: This may stem from a read error, because a much larger clone lies one nucleotide away. Distinct nucleotide sequences in the sample also encode this CDR3. V gene TRBV28 combines with J gene TRBJ1-5; no definite D call. Germline lookup yields CDR1 MDHEN and CDR2 SYDVKM. CDR3 length: 12 residues. The V gene lost 6 bases and the J gene lost 0 bases, with 3 bases spanning the gap. The DNA of the CDR3 is TGTGCCAGCAGGTATAGCAATCAGCCCCAGCATTTT. Translation: CASRYSNQPQHF.